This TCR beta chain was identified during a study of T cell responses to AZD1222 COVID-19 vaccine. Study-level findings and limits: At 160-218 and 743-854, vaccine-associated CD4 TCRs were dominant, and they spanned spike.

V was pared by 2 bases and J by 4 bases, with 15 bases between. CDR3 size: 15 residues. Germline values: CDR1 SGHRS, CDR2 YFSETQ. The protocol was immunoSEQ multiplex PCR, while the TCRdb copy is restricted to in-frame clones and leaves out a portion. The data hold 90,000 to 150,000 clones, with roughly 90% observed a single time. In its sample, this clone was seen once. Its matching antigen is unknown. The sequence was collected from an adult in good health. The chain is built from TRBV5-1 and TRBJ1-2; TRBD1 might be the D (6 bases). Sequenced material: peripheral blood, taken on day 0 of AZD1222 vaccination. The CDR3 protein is CASSFLTGSPYGYTF. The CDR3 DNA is TGCGCCAGCAGCTTCCTAACAGGGAGTCCCTATGGCTACACCTTC.